The present T cell receptor (beta chain) was sequenced within a study of radiotherapy plus CTLA-4 blockade in lung cancer. About the research overall: For 15% to 20% of patients, objective responses occurred, and approximately 31% had disease control.

A remark on this clone: Antigen unknown.

Study results and caveats: In blood, tumor-derived TCR clones expanded after radiotherapy plus ipilimumab.

Sequencing used immunoSEQ multiplex PCR; TCRdb keeps in-frame clones, though not all of them. The table lists around 99,000 clones, 88% of them singletons. Chemo-refractory metastatic non-small-cell lung cancer patients were treated with focal radiation plus CTLA-4 blockade with ipilimumab. The source was peripheral blood, collected from a patient treated with radiotherapy plus ipilimumab. The receptor was isolated from a human donor with non-small cell lung cancer that progressed on radiotherapy plus ipilimumab.

Here the CDR3 DNA reads TGTGCCAGCCACGACCACAATGAGCAGTTCTTC. Translated: CASHDHNEQFF. The chain has TRBV6-5 and TRBJ2-1, with D uncertain. V lost 8 bases and J 5 bases, leaving 7 bases between the germline ends. Germline V lookup: CDR1 MNHEY, CDR2 SVGAGI. This CDR3 is 11 amino acids long.